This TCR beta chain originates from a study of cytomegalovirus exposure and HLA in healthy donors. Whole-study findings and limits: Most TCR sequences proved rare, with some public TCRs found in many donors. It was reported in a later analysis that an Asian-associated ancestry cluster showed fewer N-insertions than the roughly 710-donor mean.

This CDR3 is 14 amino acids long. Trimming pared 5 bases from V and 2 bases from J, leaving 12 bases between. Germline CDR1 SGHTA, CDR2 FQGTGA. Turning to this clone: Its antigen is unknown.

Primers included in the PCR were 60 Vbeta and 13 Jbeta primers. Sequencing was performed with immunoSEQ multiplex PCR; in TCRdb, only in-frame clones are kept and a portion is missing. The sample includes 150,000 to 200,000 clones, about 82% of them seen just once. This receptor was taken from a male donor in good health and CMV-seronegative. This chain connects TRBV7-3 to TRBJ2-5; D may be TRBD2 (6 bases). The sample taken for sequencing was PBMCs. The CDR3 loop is CASSHAGQQETQYF. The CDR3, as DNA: TGTGCCAGCAGCCACGCGGGGCAGCAAGAGACCCAGTACTTC.